Presented here are 17 T cell receptor beta chains from one specimen sequenced in a study of blood T cell repertoires in COVID-19. The repertoire was sequenced with immunoSEQ multiplex PCR; TCRdb's copy has only in-frame clones and lacks some. The data show roughly 280,000 clones, with around 90% seen just once and 2.2% held by the top ten. Sequencing used peripheral blood. Every receptor here comes from a woman in her forties or fifties who had recovered from COVID-19.

J is TRBJ1-1 and V is TRBV2; 7 bases are a match to TRBD1. CDR3 length equals 14 residues. V dropped 6 bases and J dropped 0; count of bases not matched to a gene: 4. The germline CDR1 and CDR2 sequences are SNHLY and FYNNEI. The CDR3 coding sequence is TGTGCCAGCAGAAACGACAGGGTGAACACTGAAGCTTTCTTT. Residues: CASRNDRVNTEAFF.

V usage is TRBV30 and J usage is TRBJ1-2; TRBD1 is a possible D gene (6 bases). V was trimmed by 0 bases and J by 3 bases, leaving 23 bases between them. The germline CDR1 and CDR2 sequences are GTSNPN and SVGIG (reference sequence). CDR3 length equals 18 residues. CDR3 loop: CAWSVHGLEGVRDYGYTF. The CDR3 DNA sequence: TGTGCCTGGAGTGTACACGGTCTTGAGGGGGTTCGGGACTATGGCTACACCTTC.

The chain couples TRBV28 to TRBJ1-6; 8 bases are a match to TRBD1. V trimming: 5 bases; J trimming: 9 bases; junction bases outside the gene matches: 3. The CDR3 contains 13 residues. CDR1 is MDHEN and CDR2 is SYDVKM in the germline V gene. The CDR3 region has the DNA TGTGCCAGCAGTCCAGGGGGCCTTTCACCCCTCCACTTT. Residues: CASSPGGLSPLHF.

This clone has more than one count but fewer than ten. The chain carries TRBV7-2 and TRBJ1-5; D is perhaps TRBD1 (5 bases). CDR1 is SGHTA and CDR2 is FQGNSA in the germline V gene. The CDR3 covers 15 residues. With 1 base removed from V and 2 bases from J, the gap between germline ends came to 9 bases. The CDR3 DNA follows: TGTGCCAGCAGCTTAGGACAGTTCCGCAATCAGCCCCAGCATTTT. Its translation is CASSLGQFRNQPQHF.

The CDR3 is CASSPTYRVQGGGYTF. The CDR3 DNA sequence: TGTGCCAGCAGCCCGACTTACAGGGTTCAGGGCGGTGGCTACACCTTC. V gene TRBV3-1 (or the pseudogene TRBV3-2) combines with J gene TRBJ1-2; possible D gene TRBD1, 6 bases. Germline assignment: CDR1 LGHDT and CDR2 YNNKEL (reference sequence). CDR3 length: 16 amino acids. The V end lost 4 bases, the J end lost 7 bases, and 22 bases lay between the germline ends.

This chain links TRBV19 with TRBJ1-1, with TRBD1 identical over 7 bases. V was pared by 5 bases and J by 5 bases, with 14 bases of the junction left unmatched. The germline gives CDR1 LNHDA, CDR2 SQIVND (reference sequence). CDR3 size: 16 residues. CDR3 DNA sequence: TGTGCCAGTAGTCCCATGAGACAGGGCTTTAGGACTGAAGCTTTCTTT. Translated, it gives CASSPMRQGFRTEAFF.

Note on this clone: The junction does not match germline at one end; this may be a read error. The rearrangement uses TRBV7-7 and TRBJ2-5; TRBD2 agrees at 10 bases. Germline CDR1 reads SSHAT; CDR2 reads FNYEAQ (reference sequence). The CDR3 loop spans 15 amino acids. The chain's CDR3 is CASSLAGGFEETQYF. For the CDR3, the DNA is TGTGCTAGCAGCTTAGCGGGGGGATTCGAAGAGACCCAGTACTTC.

V and J are TRBV11-2 and TRBJ2-5, with D uncertain. Trimming removed 4 bases from V and 1 base from J, with 7 bases in between. This CDR3 spans 13 amino acids. Per germline, CDR1 SGHAT and CDR2 FQNNGV. As DNA, the CDR3 is TGTGCCAGCAGCTACACCATCCAAGAGACCCAGTACTTC. This codes for CASSYTIQETQYF.

V usage is TRBV7-6 and J usage is TRBJ2-3; the match to TRBD1 covers 10 bases. The length of the CDR3 is 16 residues. J was trimmed by 5 bases and V by 5 bases; bases with no gene match: 10. The germline V gene encodes CDR1 SGHVS and CDR2 FNYEAQ. CDR3 sequence (DNA): TGTGCCAGCAGCCTTAGGGACAGGGGATTGGTAGATACGCAGTATTTT. Its protein product is CASSLRDRGLVDTQYF.

This sequence joins TRBV30 and TRBJ2-3; 9 bases match TRBD2. The CDR3 extends over 14 amino acids. Germline CDR1 is GTSNPN and CDR2 is SVGIG (reference sequence). Trimming cost V 5 bases and J 2 bases; bases outside gene matches: 5. The CDR3 DNA follows: TGTGCCTGGGTGGAGCGGGGGGTCACAGATACGCAGTATTTT. Its translation is CAWVERGVTDTQYF.

The CDR3 DNA sequence: TGTGCCAGCAGCCGTACAGGGGAGGCAGATACGCAGTATTTT. Translation: CASSRTGEADTQYF. V is TRBV5-5 and J is TRBJ2-3; a possible D gene is TRBD1 (7 bases). This CDR3 has 14 amino acids. Germline V gene sequence: CDR1 SGHKS, CDR2 YYEKEE (reference sequence). V was pared by 4 bases and J by 4 bases, with 13 bases between.

This sequence joins TRBV27 and TRBJ2-2; 8 positions match TRBD1. The germline gives CDR1 MNHEY, CDR2 SMNVEV (reference sequence). Trimming removed 6 bases from V and 7 bases from J; junction bases left unmatched: 13. This CDR3 has 16 amino acids. The CDR3 nucleotides are TGTGCCAGCAGCCACACGACAGGGGTCGGGAGCGGGGAGCTGTTTTTT. Translation gives CASSHTTGVGSGELFF.

This chain connects TRBV11-2 to TRBJ2-3; TRBD2 aligns across 8 bases. Germline trimming cut 0 bases from V and 0 bases from J; bases unmatched to any gene: 11. The CDR3 is made up of 19 amino acids. Germline V gene data show CDR1 as SGHAT and CDR2 as FQNNGV. CDR3 in amino acids: CASSLDAKWASGSTDTQYF. The CDR3, as DNA: TGTGCCAGCAGCTTAGATGCCAAGTGGGCTAGCGGGAGCACAGATACGCAGTATTTT.

The chain's CDR3 is CASSRTSGGPDTQYF. For the CDR3, the DNA is TGTGCCAGTAGCAGGACTAGCGGGGGGCCAGATACGCAGTATTTT. The rearrangement joins TRBV19 to TRBJ2-3; 14 nucleotides agree with TRBD2. The CDR3 is 15 amino acids. V lost 6 bases to trimming and J lost 4 bases; unmatched junction nucleotides: 3. CDR1 is LNHDA, CDR2 SQIVND, per germline (reference sequence).

The chain combines TRBV7-3 with TRBJ1-2, with 7 bases fitting TRBD1. Germline V gives CDR1 SGHTA, CDR2 FQGTGA. Trimming at V came to 5 bases and at J to 5 bases, leaving 8 bases not matched to a gene. This CDR3 has 14 residues. CDR3 sequence reads: CASSPDRPPYGYTF. The CDR3 nucleotides are TGTGCCAGCAGCCCGGACAGGCCTCCATATGGCTACACCTTC.

This chain connects TRBV2 to TRBJ1-2, with 7 bases that match TRBD1. CDR1 SNHLY and CDR2 FYNNEI come from the germline V gene. V dropped 7 bases and J dropped 2; count of bases not matched to a gene: 19. The CDR3 covers 18 residues. The chain's CDR3 is CASIPGQSFGFRNYGYTF. DNA for the CDR3: TGTGCCAGCATTCCGGGACAGTCTTTTGGGTTCAGGAACTATGGCTACACCTTC.

For the CDR3, the DNA is TGTGCCAGCAGCCTATCCCGGGGTACGGGTACGCAGTATTTT. Translation: CASSLSRGTGTQYF. The rearrangement uses TRBV5-4 and TRBJ2-3; possibly TRBD2 for D (5 bases). CDR3 length equals 14 residues. Trimming cost V 4 bases and J 8 bases, with 17 bases left between them. CDR1 is SGHNT, CDR2 YYREEE, per germline (reference sequence).